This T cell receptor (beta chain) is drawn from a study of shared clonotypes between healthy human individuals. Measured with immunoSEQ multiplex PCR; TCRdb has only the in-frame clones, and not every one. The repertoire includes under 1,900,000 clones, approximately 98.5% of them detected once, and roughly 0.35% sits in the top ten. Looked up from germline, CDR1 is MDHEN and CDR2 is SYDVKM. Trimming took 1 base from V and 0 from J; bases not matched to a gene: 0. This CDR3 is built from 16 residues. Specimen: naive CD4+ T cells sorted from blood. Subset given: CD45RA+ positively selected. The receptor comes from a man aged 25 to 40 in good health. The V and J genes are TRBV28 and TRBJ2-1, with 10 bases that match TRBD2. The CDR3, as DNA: TGTGCCAGCAGTTTATTAGCGGGAGGCTCCTACAATGAGCAGTTCTTC. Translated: CASSLLAGGSYNEQFF.